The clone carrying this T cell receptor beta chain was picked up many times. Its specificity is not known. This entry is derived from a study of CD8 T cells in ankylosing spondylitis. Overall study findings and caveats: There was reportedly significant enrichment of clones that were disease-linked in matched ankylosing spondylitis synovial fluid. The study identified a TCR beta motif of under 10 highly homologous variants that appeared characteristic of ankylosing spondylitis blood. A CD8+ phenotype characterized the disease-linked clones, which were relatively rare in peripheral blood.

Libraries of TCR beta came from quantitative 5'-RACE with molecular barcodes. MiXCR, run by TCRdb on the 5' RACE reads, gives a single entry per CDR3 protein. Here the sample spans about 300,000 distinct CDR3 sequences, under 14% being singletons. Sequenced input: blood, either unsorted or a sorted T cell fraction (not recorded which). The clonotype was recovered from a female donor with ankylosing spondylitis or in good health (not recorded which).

The CDR3 protein is CASSLWEGQGLRDTQYF. The CDR3 DNA follows: TGTGCCAGCAGCCTTTGGGAGGGACAGGGCCTCCGAGATACGCAGTATTTT. The chain carries TRBV7-8 and TRBJ2-3, with TRBD1 identical over 9 bases. J lost 5 bases, V lost 5 bases, and 14 bases had no gene match. Per germline, CDR1 SGHVS and CDR2 FQNEAQ. The CDR3 extends over 17 amino acids.